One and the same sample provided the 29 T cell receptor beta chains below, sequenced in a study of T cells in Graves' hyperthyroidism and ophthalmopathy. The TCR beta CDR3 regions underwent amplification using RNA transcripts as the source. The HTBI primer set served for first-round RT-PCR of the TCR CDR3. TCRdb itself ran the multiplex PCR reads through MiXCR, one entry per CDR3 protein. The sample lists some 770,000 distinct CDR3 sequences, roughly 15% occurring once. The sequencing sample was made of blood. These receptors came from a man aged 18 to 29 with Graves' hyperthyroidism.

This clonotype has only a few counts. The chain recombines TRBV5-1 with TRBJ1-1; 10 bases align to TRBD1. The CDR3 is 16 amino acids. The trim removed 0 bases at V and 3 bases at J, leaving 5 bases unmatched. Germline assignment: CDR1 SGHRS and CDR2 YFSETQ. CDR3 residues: CASSLGQGAADTEAFF. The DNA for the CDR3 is TGCGCCAGCAGCTTGGGACAGGGGGCCGCGGACACTGAAGCTTTCTTT.

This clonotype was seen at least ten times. CDR3 nucleotides: TGTGCCAGCGTTAGGTATATCACAGATACGCAGTATTTT. Translated, it gives CASVRYITDTQYF. The chain has TRBV2 and TRBJ2-3; D is uncertain. CDR3 length: 13 amino acids. Trimming pared 8 bases from V and 2 bases from J, leaving 11 bases between. The germline V gene encodes CDR1 SNHLY and CDR2 FYNNEI.

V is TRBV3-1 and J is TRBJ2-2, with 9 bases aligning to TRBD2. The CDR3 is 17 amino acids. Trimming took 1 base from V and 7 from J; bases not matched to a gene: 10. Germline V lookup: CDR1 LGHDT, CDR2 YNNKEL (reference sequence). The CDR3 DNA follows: TGTGCCAGCAGCCAAGCCTTTCGCGGGAGGGCCGACGGGGAGCTGTTTTTT. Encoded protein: CASSQAFRGRADGELFF.

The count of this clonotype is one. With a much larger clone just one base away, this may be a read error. The CDR3 is CASTLEGSGRLPDTRYF. CDR3 bases: TGTGCCAGCACCCTAGAGGGCAGCGGGAGGTTGCCAGATACGCGGTATTTT. The chain couples TRBV11-2 to TRBJ2-3, with TRBD2 matching 9 bases. The CDR3 contains 17 residues. Germline V gene lookup returns CDR1 SGHAT and CDR2 FQNNGV. The complete variable domain, with remaining parts taken from reference TRBV11-2 and TRBJ2-3, reads EAGVAQSPRYKIIEKRQSVAFWCNPISGHATLYWYQQILGQGPKLLIQFQNNGVVDDSQLPKDRFSAERLKGVDSTLKIQPAKLEDSAVYLCASTLEGSGRLPDTRYFGPGTRLTVL.

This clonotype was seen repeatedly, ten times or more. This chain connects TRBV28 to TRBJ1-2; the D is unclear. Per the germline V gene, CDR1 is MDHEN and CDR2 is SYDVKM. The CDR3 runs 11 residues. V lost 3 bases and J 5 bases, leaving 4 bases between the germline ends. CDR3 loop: CASSFGYGYTF. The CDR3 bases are TGTGCCAGCAGTTTTGGGTATGGCTACACCTTC.

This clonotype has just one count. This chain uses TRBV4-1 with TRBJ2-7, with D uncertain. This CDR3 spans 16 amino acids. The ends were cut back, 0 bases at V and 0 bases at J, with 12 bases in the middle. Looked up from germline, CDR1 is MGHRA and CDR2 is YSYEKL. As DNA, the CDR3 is TGCGCCAGCAGCCAAGAGGGCGCGGAGAGCTCCTACGAGCAGTACTTC. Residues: CASSQEGAESSYEQYF.

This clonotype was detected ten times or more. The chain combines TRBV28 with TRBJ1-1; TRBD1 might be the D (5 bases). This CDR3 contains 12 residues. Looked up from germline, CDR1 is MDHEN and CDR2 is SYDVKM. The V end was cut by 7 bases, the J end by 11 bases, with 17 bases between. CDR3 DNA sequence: TGTGCCAGCATCAAAAGGGGAAATAAGGCTTTCTTT. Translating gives CASIKRGNKAFF.

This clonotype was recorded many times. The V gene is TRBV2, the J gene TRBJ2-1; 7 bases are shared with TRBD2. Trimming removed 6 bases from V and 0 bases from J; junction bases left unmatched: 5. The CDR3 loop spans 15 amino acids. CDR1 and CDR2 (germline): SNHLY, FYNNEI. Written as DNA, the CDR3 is TGTGCCAGCAGCAGCGGGGACCTCTCCTACAATGAGCAGTTCTTC. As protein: CASSSGDLSYNEQFF.

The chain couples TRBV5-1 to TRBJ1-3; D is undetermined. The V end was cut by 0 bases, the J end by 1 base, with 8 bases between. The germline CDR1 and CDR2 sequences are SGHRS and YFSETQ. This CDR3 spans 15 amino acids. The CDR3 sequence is CASSLDTGSGNTIYF. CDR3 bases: TGCGCCAGCAGCTTGGATACGGGGTCTGGAAACACCATATATTTT.

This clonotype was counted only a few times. The CDR3 coding sequence is TGCAGCGTTGGCTCCTACCGGGACAGGGTTTTCAATGAGCAGTTCTTC. Translated, it gives CSVGSYRDRVFNEQFF. The chain uses TRBV29-1 and TRBJ2-1, with TRBD1 identical over 9 bases. The CDR3 is made up of 16 amino acids. The J segment lost 6 bases and the V segment lost 4 bases, leaving 13 bases of the junction unmatched. CDR1 and CDR2 from the germline V gene are SQVTM and ANQGSEA.

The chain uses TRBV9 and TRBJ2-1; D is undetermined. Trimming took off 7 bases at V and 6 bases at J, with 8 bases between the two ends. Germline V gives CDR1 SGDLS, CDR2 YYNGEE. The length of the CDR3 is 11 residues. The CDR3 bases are TGTGCCAGCGGGCCAGGCAATGAGCAGTTCTTC. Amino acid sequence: CASGPGNEQFF.

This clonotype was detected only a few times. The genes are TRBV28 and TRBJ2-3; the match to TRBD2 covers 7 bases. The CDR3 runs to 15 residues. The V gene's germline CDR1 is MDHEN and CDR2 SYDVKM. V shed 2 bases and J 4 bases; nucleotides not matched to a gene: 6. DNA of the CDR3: TGTGCCAGCAGTTTAGGGGCGGGGGACGCAGATACGCAGTATTTT. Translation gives CASSLGAGDADTQYF.

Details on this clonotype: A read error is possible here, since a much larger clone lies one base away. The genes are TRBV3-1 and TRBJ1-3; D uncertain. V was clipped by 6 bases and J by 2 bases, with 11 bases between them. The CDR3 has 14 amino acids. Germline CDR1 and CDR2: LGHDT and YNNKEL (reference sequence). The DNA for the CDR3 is TGTGCCAGCAGTCCGATGCCGCCTGGAAACACCATATATTTT. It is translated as CASSPMPPGNTIYF.

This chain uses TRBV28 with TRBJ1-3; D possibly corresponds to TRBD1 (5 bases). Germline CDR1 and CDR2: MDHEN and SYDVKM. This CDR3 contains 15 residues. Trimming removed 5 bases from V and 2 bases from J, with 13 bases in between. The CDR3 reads CASSAPPGPGNTIYF. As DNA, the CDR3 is TGTGCCAGCAGTGCCCCCCCGGGACCTGGAAACACCATATATTTT.

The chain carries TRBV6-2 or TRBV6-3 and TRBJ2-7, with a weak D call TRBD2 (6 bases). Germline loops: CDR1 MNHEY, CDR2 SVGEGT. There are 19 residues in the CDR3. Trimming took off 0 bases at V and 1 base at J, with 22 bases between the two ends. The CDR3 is CASSYSPLKRVPFSYEQYF. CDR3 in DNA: TGTGCCAGCAGTTACTCGCCCCTTAAGCGGGTCCCTTTTTCCTACGAGCAGTACTTC.

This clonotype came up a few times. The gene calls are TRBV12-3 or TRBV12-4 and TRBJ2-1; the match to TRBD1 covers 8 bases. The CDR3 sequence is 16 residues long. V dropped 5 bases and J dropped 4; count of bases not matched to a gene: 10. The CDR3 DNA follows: TGTGCCAGCAGTCCCCTGACAGGGGACCTATACAATGAGCAGTTCTTC. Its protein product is CASSPLTGDLYNEQFF.

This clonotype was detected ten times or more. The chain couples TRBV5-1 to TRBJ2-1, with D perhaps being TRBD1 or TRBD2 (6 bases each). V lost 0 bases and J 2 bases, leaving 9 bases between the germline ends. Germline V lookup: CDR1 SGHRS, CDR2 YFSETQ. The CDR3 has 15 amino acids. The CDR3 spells CASSLAGATYNEQFF. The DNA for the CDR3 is TGCGCCAGCAGCTTGGCGGGGGCCACCTACAATGAGCAGTTCTTC.

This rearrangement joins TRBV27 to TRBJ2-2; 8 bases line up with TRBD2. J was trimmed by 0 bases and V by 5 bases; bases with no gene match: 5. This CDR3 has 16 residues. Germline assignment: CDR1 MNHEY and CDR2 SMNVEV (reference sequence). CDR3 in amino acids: CASSPQAGANTGELFF. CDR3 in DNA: TGTGCCAGCAGTCCCCAAGCGGGAGCGAACACCGGGGAGCTGTTTTTT.

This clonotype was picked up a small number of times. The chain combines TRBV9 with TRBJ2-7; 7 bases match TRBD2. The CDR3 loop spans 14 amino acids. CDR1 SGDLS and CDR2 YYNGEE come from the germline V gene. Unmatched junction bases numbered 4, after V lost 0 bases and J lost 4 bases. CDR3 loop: CASSVAGGIYEQYF. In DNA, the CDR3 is TGTGCCAGCAGCGTAGCGGGAGGTATATACGAGCAGTACTTC.

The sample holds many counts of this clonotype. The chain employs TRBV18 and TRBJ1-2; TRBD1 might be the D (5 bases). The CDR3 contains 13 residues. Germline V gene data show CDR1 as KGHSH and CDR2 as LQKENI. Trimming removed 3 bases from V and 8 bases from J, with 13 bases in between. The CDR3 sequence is CASSPGPGQGYTF. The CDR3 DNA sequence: TGTGCCAGCTCACCCGGGCCAGGGCAAGGCTACACCTTC. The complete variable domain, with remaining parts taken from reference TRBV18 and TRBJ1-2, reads NAGVMQNPRHLVRRRGQEARLRCSPMKGHSHVYWYRQLPEEGLKFMVYLQKENIIDESGMPKERFSAEFPKEGPSILRIQQVVRGDSAAYFCASSPGPGQGYTFGSGTRLTVV.

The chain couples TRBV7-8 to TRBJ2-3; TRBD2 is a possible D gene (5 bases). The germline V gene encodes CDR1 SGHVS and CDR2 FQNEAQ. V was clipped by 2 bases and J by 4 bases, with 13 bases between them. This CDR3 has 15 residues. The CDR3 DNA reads TGTGCCAGCAGCTTATCTACTAGTCGTGCAGATACGCAGTATTTT. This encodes CASSLSTSRADTQYF.

CDR3 sequence (DNA): TGTGCCAGCAGCTTGGGCTTCGAGACTGAAGCTTTCTTT. Amino acid sequence: CASSLGFETEAFF. The V call is TRBV5-6, the J call TRBJ1-1; D is ambiguous. Germline CDR1 reads SGHDT; CDR2 reads YYEEEE. The CDR3 is 13 amino acids. V lost 0 bases to trimming and J lost 5 bases, with 8 bases between them.

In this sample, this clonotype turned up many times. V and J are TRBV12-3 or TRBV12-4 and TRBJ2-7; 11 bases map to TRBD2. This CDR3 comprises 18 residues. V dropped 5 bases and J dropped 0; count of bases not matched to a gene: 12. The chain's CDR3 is CASSGRGRGLAGSYEQYF. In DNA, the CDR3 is TGTGCCAGCAGTGGTAGGGGGCGCGGACTAGCGGGCTCCTACGAGCAGTACTTC.

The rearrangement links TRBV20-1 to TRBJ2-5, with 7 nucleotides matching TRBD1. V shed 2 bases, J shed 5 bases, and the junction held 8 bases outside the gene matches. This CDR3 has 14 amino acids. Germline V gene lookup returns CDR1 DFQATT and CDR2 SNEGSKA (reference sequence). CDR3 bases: TGCAGTGCTAGAAAGGGGGCGGTTTGGGAGACCCAGTACTTC. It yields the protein CSARKGAVWETQYF.

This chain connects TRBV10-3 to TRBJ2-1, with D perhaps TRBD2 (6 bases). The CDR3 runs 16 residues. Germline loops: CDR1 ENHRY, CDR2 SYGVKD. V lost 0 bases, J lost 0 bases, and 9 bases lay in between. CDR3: CAISESGTSSYNEQFF. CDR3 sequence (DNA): TGTGCCATCAGTGAGTCAGGGACTTCCTCCTACAATGAGCAGTTCTTC.

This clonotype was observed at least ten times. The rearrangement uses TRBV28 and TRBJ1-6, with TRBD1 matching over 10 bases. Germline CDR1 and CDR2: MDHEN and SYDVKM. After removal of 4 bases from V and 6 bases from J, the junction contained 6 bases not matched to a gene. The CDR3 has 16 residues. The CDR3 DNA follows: TGTGCCAGCAGTTCTCCGACAGGGGGCATTAATTCACCCCTCCACTTT. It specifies CASSSPTGGINSPLHF.

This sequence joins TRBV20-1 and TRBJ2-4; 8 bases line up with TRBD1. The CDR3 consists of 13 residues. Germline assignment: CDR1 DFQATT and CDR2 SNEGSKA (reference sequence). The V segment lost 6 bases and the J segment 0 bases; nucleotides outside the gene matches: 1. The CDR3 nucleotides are TGCAGTGCAGGACAGGGAGCCAAAAACATTCAGTACTTC. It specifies CSAGQGAKNIQYF.

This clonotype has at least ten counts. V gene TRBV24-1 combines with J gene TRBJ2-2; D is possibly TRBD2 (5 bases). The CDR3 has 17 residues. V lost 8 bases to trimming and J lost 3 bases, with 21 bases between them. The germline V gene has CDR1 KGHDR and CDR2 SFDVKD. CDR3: CATTKGPPEGDTGELFF. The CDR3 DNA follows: TGTGCCACCACTAAAGGCCCTCCCGAGGGTGACACCGGGGAGCTGTTTTTT.

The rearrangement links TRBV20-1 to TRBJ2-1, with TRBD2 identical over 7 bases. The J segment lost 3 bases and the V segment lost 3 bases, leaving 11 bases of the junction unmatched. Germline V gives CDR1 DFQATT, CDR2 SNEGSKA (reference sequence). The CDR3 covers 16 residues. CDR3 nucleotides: TGCAGTGCTAGGCCAGCCGCGGGGGACTACTACAATGAGCAGTTCTTC. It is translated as CSARPAAGDYYNEQFF.